Presented here are 8 T cell receptor beta chains from one specimen sequenced in a study of a mutant IDH1 vaccine in newly diagnosed glioma. Libraries were prepared by immunoSEQ multiplex PCR; TCRdb keeps only in-frame clonotypes and omits some of them. The repertoire holds roughly 51,000 clones, with roughly 85% as singletons. The time point was: baseline, week 1 (first vaccination visit). As to treatment: pre-vaccination baseline after standard-of-care therapy. The sequencing used PBMCs, collected from a glioma patient treated with radiotherapy, temozolomide or both. The receptors originated from a middle-aged man with glioma.

The V gene is TRBV9, the J gene TRBJ2-5, with 8 bases aligning to TRBD2. This CDR3 has 16 residues. J gave up 2 bases and V 4 bases, and 10 bases lay outside the gene matches. Germline V gene lookup returns CDR1 SGDLS and CDR2 YYNGEE. Here the CDR3 reads CASSPDWRGVQETQYF. The CDR3 DNA reads TGTGCCAGCAGCCCCGACTGGCGGGGGGTTCAAGAGACCCAGTACTTC.

The rearrangement links TRBV7-9 to TRBJ2-1; D could derive from TRBD1 or TRBD2 (6 bases each). Trimming cost V 3 bases and J 5 bases, with 14 bases left between them. This CDR3 is 15 amino acids long. CDR1 SEHNR and CDR2 FQNEAQ come from the germline V gene (reference sequence). Here the CDR3 DNA reads TGTGCCAGCAGCTTTGGCAGGGGAGGTCACAATGAGCAGTTCTTC. This gives the protein CASSFGRGGHNEQFF.

The chain carries TRBV7-2 and TRBJ2-2, with 8 positions matching TRBD2. Germline V lookup: CDR1 SGHTA, CDR2 FQGNSA. The CDR3 consists of 15 residues. The junction had 1 base not matched to a gene; V was cut back by 0 bases and J by 4 bases. CDR3 bases: TGTGCCAGCAGCTTAGCTCTAGCGGGCACCGGGGAGCTGTTTTTT. It codes for CASSLALAGTGELFF.

CDR3 bases: TGCAGTGTACTTAGGGGGTACGAGCAGTACTTC. Its protein is CSVLRGYEQYF. This chain connects TRBV20-1 to TRBJ2-7; D is perhaps TRBD1 (6 bases). Germline-derived CDR1 and CDR2 are DFQATT and SNEGSKA (reference sequence). Trimming stripped 7 bases from V and 4 bases from J, with 11 bases between. The CDR3 extends over 11 amino acids.

The CDR3 spells CSLLWSGTDTQYF. The DNA for the CDR3 is TGCAGCCTCCTTTGGAGTGGCACAGATACGCAGTATTTT. The J gene is TRBJ2-3, the V gene TRBV29-1; D gene ambiguous. V lost 8 bases to trimming and J lost 1 base, with 13 bases between them. This CDR3 spans 13 amino acids. Per the germline V gene, CDR1 is SQVTM and CDR2 is ANQGSEA.

This chain connects TRBV7-3 to TRBJ2-5, with D maybe TRBD2 (6 bases). Germline V CDR1 and CDR2: SGHTA, FQGTGA. The CDR3 is 16 amino acids. V lost 3 bases and J lost 1, with 15 bases in between. DNA for the CDR3: TGTGCCAGCAGCTTCAAGCGGGCCGCGGGCCAAGAGACCCAGTACTTC. Translation gives CASSFKRAAGQETQYF.

This sequence joins TRBV6-1 and TRBJ1-1; 10 bases align to TRBD1. CDR1 is MNHNS and CDR2 is SASEGT in the germline V gene. After removal of 4 bases from V and 3 bases from J, the junction contained 11 bases not matched to a gene. The CDR3 spans 17 residues. The CDR3 coding sequence is TGTGCCAGCAGTGCCTCGGGACAGGGGAATAGGGACACTGAAGCTTTCTTT. Translated, it gives CASSASGQGNRDTEAFF.

The chain uses TRBV19 and TRBJ2-6, with D maybe TRBD2 (6 bases). Germline V gene sequence: CDR1 LNHDA, CDR2 SQIVND (reference sequence). The ends were cut back, 6 bases at V and 0 bases at J, with 6 bases in the middle. This CDR3 comprises 14 residues. This CDR3 is CASRAGSGANVLTF. DNA for the CDR3: TGTGCCAGTAGAGCGGGCTCTGGGGCCAACGTCCTGACTTTC.